Following are 32 T cell receptor beta chains from one sample sequenced in a study of T cell responses to AZD1222 COVID-19 vaccine (dated by TCRdb to the early 2020s). The library was built by means of the immunoSEQ multiplex PCR assay. TCRdb provides this immuneACCESS table in a form limited to in-frame rearrangements. Some clones are lacking; in checked studies, under half of them reflect an unresolved V gene, and why the rest are absent is not known. Recorded for this sample are 110,000 or so clones; 75% to 90% of them occurred a single time. The ten largest clones capture 6% to 8% of the sample. According to the study, the label for this sample's time point signals: about 28 days (+/-7) after the second vaccine dose. The sequencing here drew on peripheral blood, taken 28 days after the second AZD1222 dose. The receptors come from an adult who received the AZD1222 COVID-19 vaccine.

The J gene is TRBJ1-6, the V gene TRBV5-1, with D possibly being TRBD1 (6 bases). Germline CDR1 reads SGHRS; CDR2 reads YFSETQ. The CDR3 is 14 residues long. V was pared by 2 bases and J by 8 bases, with 11 bases between. The CDR3 coding sequence is TGCGCCAGCAGCTTTACAGGGTACGATTCACCCCTCCACTTT. Translating it yields CASSFTGYDSPLHF.

The rearrangement joins TRBV4-3 to TRBJ1-2; no clear D. Trimming pared 4 bases from V and 4 bases from J, leaving 13 bases between. Germline loops: CDR1 LGHNA, CDR2 YSLEER. CDR3 length: 14 residues. The CDR3 protein is CASSPGRAGYGYTF. The CDR3 DNA is TGCGCCAGCAGCCCCGGTAGGGCTGGCTATGGCTACACCTTC.

The V gene is TRBV27, the J gene TRBJ1-2, with D uncertain. The CDR3 totals 16 residues. Trimming removed 2 bases at V and 4 bases at J, with 17 bases between. The V gene's germline CDR1 is MNHEY and CDR2 SMNVEV (reference sequence). CDR3: CASSLDLSLSPYGYTF. CDR3 nucleotide sequence: TGTGCCAGCAGTTTAGACCTTTCTCTGTCGCCCTATGGCTACACCTTC.

This chain links TRBV7-3 with TRBJ2-1; 11 positions match TRBD2. V gave up 4 bases and J gave up 3 bases; unmatched junction bases: 5. CDR3 length equals 16 residues. Germline CDR1 SGHTA, CDR2 FQGTGA. In DNA, the CDR3 is TGTGCCAGCAGCTCTTTAGCGGGAGGGGGCTACAATGAGCAGTTCTTC. It is translated as CASSSLAGGGYNEQFF.

The rearrangement links TRBV30 to TRBJ2-2, with D perhaps TRBD2 (5 bases). This CDR3 comprises 14 residues. Germline-derived CDR1 and CDR2 are GTSNPN and SVGIG (reference sequence). Trimming took 3 bases from V and 6 from J, leaving 14 bases between them. CDR3: CAWRKGWRAGELFF. The CDR3, as DNA: TGTGCCTGGAGAAAAGGATGGCGGGCCGGGGAGCTGTTTTTT.

V is TRBV27 and J is TRBJ1-6; D perhaps matches TRBD1 (5 bases). The CDR3 length is 14 residues. Germline V lookup: CDR1 MNHEY, CDR2 SMNVEV (reference sequence). Between the trimmed V and J ends, which lost 3 bases and 10 bases, there was a span of 13 bases. Here the CDR3 DNA reads TGTGCCAGCAGTTTCCAGGGAGAGGGGTCACCCCTCCACTTT. This codes for CASSFQGEGSPLHF.

This chain links TRBV5-4 with TRBJ2-7; a possible D gene is TRBD1 (6 bases). V shed 5 bases and J shed 4 bases, with 10 bases lying between them. CDR3 length equals 12 residues. Germline CDR1 reads SGHNT; CDR2 reads YYREEE (reference sequence). In nucleotides, the CDR3 is TGTGCCAGCAGTCGGCAGGGGTACGAGCAGTACTTC. This translates into CASSRQGYEQYF.

V usage is TRBV4-3 and J usage is TRBJ1-2; D is possibly TRBD1 (6 bases). CDR1 and CDR2 (germline): LGHNA, YSLEER. This CDR3 is 14 amino acids long. Trimming took 3 bases from V and 1 from J, leaving 9 bases between them. CDR3: CASSHDRINYGYTF. The CDR3 DNA reads TGCGCCAGCAGCCACGACAGGATTAACTATGGCTACACCTTC.

The chain carries TRBV5-6 and TRBJ1-5; D may be TRBD1 (6 bases). Germline loops: CDR1 SGHDT, CDR2 YYEEEE. CDR3 length: 14 amino acids. The V gene lost 2 bases and the J gene lost 6 bases, with 12 bases spanning the gap. This CDR3 is CASSLQGPGQPQHF. DNA of the CDR3: TGTGCCAGCAGCTTACAGGGCCCCGGTCAGCCCCAGCATTTT.

This chain joins TRBV18 and TRBJ2-2; 7 bases fit TRBD2. The CDR3 runs to 17 residues. Germline assignment: CDR1 KGHSH and CDR2 LQKENI. With 3 bases clipped from V and 6 bases from J, the junction kept 13 bases outside the gene matches. The CDR3 DNA sequence: TGTGCCAGCTCACCTACGCATACCGGGAGGTCAGCCGGGGAGCTGTTTTTT. As protein: CASSPTHTGRSAGELFF.

This clone was detected once. V and J are TRBV19 and TRBJ2-5, with D possibly being TRBD1 (6 bases). This CDR3 is built from 13 residues. The germline V and J ends were trimmed by 1 base and 5 bases, with 8 bases remaining between them. CDR1 and CDR2 (germline): LNHDA, SQIVND (reference sequence). Written as DNA, the CDR3 is TGTGCCAGTAGTATAGGGGGGCCTGAGACCCAGTACTTC. Translating it yields CASSIGGPETQYF.

V and J are TRBV6-2 or TRBV6-3 and TRBJ2-6; D unresolved. Germline V gives CDR1 MNHEY, CDR2 SVGEGT. The CDR3 runs 14 residues. V shed 6 bases and J shed 4 bases, with 10 bases lying between them. The CDR3 region has the DNA TGTGCCAGCAGCTTCAGGACCGGGGCCAACGTCCTGACTTTC. It codes for CASSFRTGANVLTF.

The chain employs TRBV11-1 and TRBJ2-7, with a tentative D call TRBD2 (5 bases). The CDR3 covers 13 residues. Per the germline V gene, CDR1 is SGHAT and CDR2 is FQDESV (reference sequence). V dropped 4 bases and J dropped 2 bases, with 9 bases sitting between them. CDR3 nucleotides: TGTGCCAGCAGCTACCTCGGGGCCTACGAGCAGTACTTC. Translated, it gives CASSYLGAYEQYF.

The chain employs TRBV5-1 and TRBJ2-3; no firm D call. Germline lookup yields CDR1 SGHRS and CDR2 YFSETQ. The CDR3 totals 13 residues. V shed 0 bases and J shed 4 bases, with 6 bases lying between them. CDR3 nucleotides: TGCGCCAGCAGCTTGGACCCGTCAGATACGCAGTATTTT. The encoded protein is CASSLDPSDTQYF.

The V gene is TRBV4-1, the J gene TRBJ1-2, with D perhaps matching TRBD1 (6 bases). Trimming stripped 1 base from V and 7 bases from J, with 19 bases between. Germline V gene lookup returns CDR1 MGHRA and CDR2 YSYEKL. The CDR3 is 16 amino acids. The CDR3 sequence: CASSQVRGGPLGGYTF. For the CDR3, the DNA is TGCGCCAGCAGCCAAGTCCGTGGGGGGCCCTTGGGTGGCTACACCTTC.

J is TRBJ1-1 and V is TRBV4-1, with a tentative D call TRBD1 (5 bases). The germline V gene has CDR1 MGHRA and CDR2 YSYEKL. The CDR3 spans 16 residues. V lost 3 bases and J lost 7, with 21 bases in between. In nucleotides, the CDR3 is TGCGCCAGCAGCCACCTGGGGGTGTCAGGGTGGATTGAAGCTTTCTTT. It translates to CASSHLGVSGWIEAFF.

A remark on this clone: Other DNA sequences in the same sample also yield this CDR3. The V call is TRBV11-2, the J call TRBJ2-7; the D is unclear. CDR1 and CDR2 (germline): SGHAT, FQNNGV. This CDR3 is built from 12 residues. With 1 base removed from V and 2 bases from J, the gap between germline ends came to 3 bases. CDR3 nucleotides: TGTGCCAGCAGCTTAGGGACCTACGAGCAGTACTTC. Residues: CASSLGTYEQYF.

This chain joins TRBV20-1 and TRBJ2-3; TRBD2 matches 7 bases. CDR1 and CDR2 (germline): DFQATT, SNEGSKA (reference sequence). The CDR3 has 13 residues. Losses at the gene ends were 3 bases for V and 4 bases for J; bases not matched to a gene: 4. The CDR3 loop is CSASPTSSDTQYF. As DNA, the CDR3 is TGCAGTGCTAGTCCGACTAGCTCAGATACGCAGTATTTT.

This clone was counted a few times. This rearrangement joins TRBV19 to TRBJ1-5; D gene uncertain. The CDR3 spans 15 residues. Germline loops: CDR1 LNHDA, CDR2 SQIVND (reference sequence). V was trimmed by 2 bases and J by 1 base, leaving 9 bases between them. The CDR3, as DNA: TGTGCCAGTAGTATACCAACAGTGAGCAATCAGCCCCAGCATTTT. Its protein product is CASSIPTVSNQPQHF.

The chain recombines TRBV11-3 with TRBJ2-7, with TRBD2 matching over 12 bases. Germline trimming cut 2 bases from V and 6 bases from J; bases unmatched to any gene: 8. This CDR3 spans 16 amino acids. Germline V CDR1 and CDR2: SGHNT, YENEEA. The CDR3 region is CASSLLLAGGIGEQYF. The CDR3, as DNA: TGTGCCAGCAGCTTATTGCTAGCGGGGGGGATCGGCGAGCAGTACTTC.

This clone has only one observation. The V call is TRBV5-1, the J call TRBJ1-4; no clear D gene. The CDR3 has 14 residues. In germline, CDR1 is SGHRS, CDR2 YFSETQ. V was clipped by 0 bases and J by 7 bases, with 10 bases between them. The CDR3 nucleotides are TGCGCCAGCAGCTTGGAACGGGTTGGTGAAAAACTGTTTTTT. This gives the protein CASSLERVGEKLFF. The variable domain in full, completed from reference TRBV5-1 and TRBJ1-4, reads KAGVTQTPRYLIKTRGQQVTLSCSPISGHRSVSWYQQTPGQGLQFLFEYFSETQRNKGNFPGRFSGRQFSNSRSEMNVSTLELGDSALYLCASSLERVGEKLFFGSGTQLSVL.

V is TRBV30 and J is TRBJ1-1, with 7 bases aligning to TRBD1. The germline CDR1 and CDR2 sequences are GTSNPN and SVGIG (reference sequence). The CDR3 has 14 residues. V dropped 1 base and J dropped 6; count of bases not matched to a gene: 8. CDR3: CAWSDPGGSPEAFF. CDR3 bases: TGTGCCTGGAGTGATCCAGGGGGGTCTCCTGAAGCTTTCTTT.

This rearrangement joins TRBV4-2 to TRBJ1-6, with 9 bases identical to TRBD1. Germline CDR1 LGHNA, CDR2 YNFKEQ. This CDR3 has 15 amino acids. J gave up 5 bases and V 4 bases, and 3 bases lay outside the gene matches. The CDR3 protein is CASSLGDRDNSPLHF. In DNA, the CDR3 is TGTGCCAGCAGCCTAGGGGACAGGGATAATTCACCCCTCCACTTT.

This clone occurred once. The rearrangement links TRBV25-1 to TRBJ1-1, with 8 bases aligning to TRBD1. The CDR3 runs 15 residues. Germline lookup yields CDR1 MGHDK and CDR2 SYGVNS. After removal of 4 bases from V and 11 bases from J, the junction contained 15 bases not matched to a gene. This chain's CDR3 is CASSGLRTGTAWAFF. The CDR3 DNA follows: TGTGCCAGCAGTGGTCTGAGGACAGGGACCGCTTGGGCTTTCTTT. Full variable domain (rest looked up from reference TRBV25-1 and TRBJ1-1): EADIYQTPRYLVIGTGKKITLECSQTMGHDKMYWYQQDPGMELHLIHYSYGVNSTEKGDLSSESTVSRIRTEHFPLTLESARPSHTSQYLCASSGLRTGTAWAFFGQGTRLTVV.

The rearrangement uses TRBV3-1 (or the pseudogene TRBV3-2) and TRBJ2-7; D gene unclear. The CDR3 covers 14 residues. Looked up from germline, CDR1 is LGHDT and CDR2 is YNNKEL (reference sequence). V lost 1 base to trimming and J lost 2 bases, with 9 bases between them. CDR3 protein: CASSQVGTTYEQYF. In nucleotides, the CDR3 is TGTGCCAGCAGCCAAGTTGGCACGACCTACGAGCAGTACTTC.

The J gene is TRBJ1-1, the V gene TRBV7-8, with D possibly being TRBD1 (5 bases). The germline V gene encodes CDR1 SGHVS and CDR2 FQNEAQ. The CDR3 consists of 15 residues. Trimming removed 4 bases at V and 0 bases at J, with 12 bases between. This CDR3 reads CASSYSGRMNTEAFF. In nucleotides, the CDR3 is TGTGCCAGCAGCTATTCAGGGAGGATGAACACTGAAGCTTTCTTT.

The chain recombines TRBV4-1 with TRBJ1-6, with D possibly being TRBD1 (5 bases). The V gene's germline CDR1 is MGHRA and CDR2 YSYEKL. Trimming stripped 5 bases from V and 7 bases from J, with 12 bases between. The CDR3 covers 14 residues. The CDR3 coding sequence is TGCGCCAGCAGCAGAGGGGACGGCAATTCACCCCTCCACTTT. Translating it yields CASSRGDGNSPLHF.

This clone was seen just once. V usage is TRBV12-3 or TRBV12-4 and J usage is TRBJ1-1; 7 bases align to TRBD1. Trimming at V came to 4 bases and at J to 1 base, leaving 0 bases not matched to a gene. This CDR3 is built from 13 residues. The CDR3: CASSWDRNTEAFF. CDR3 bases: TGTGCCAGCAGTTGGGACAGGAACACTGAAGCTTTCTTT.

The chain combines TRBV6-5 with TRBJ2-3; a possible D gene is TRBD2 (5 bases). Germline V gene sequence: CDR1 MNHEY, CDR2 SVGAGI. This CDR3 is 14 amino acids long. With 0 bases removed from V and 2 bases from J, the gap between germline ends came to 6 bases. The chain's CDR3 is CASSYSRDTDTQYF. The CDR3, as DNA: TGTGCCAGCAGTTACTCCCGGGACACAGATACGCAGTATTTT.

This CDR3 reads CSASQSNEQFF. CDR3 sequence (DNA): TGCAGTGCTAGTCAGAGCAATGAGCAGTTCTTC. The chain uses TRBV20-1 and TRBJ2-1; no reliable D call. CDR1 is DFQATT, CDR2 SNEGSKA, per germline (reference sequence). Trimming cost V 3 bases and J 6 bases, with 6 bases left between them. The CDR3 loop spans 11 amino acids.

The chain uses TRBV5-1 and TRBJ1-6; D not certain. The V gene's germline CDR1 is SGHRS and CDR2 YFSETQ. Trimming pared 5 bases from V and 9 bases from J, leaving 15 bases between. The CDR3 runs to 14 residues. The CDR3 spells CASRADESVSPLHF. CDR3 DNA: TGCGCCAGCAGGGCCGACGAGTCTGTTTCACCCCTCCACTTT.

The rearrangement links TRBV19 to TRBJ1-4; TRBD1 matches at 7 bases. This CDR3 is 15 amino acids long. The junction had 8 bases not matched to a gene; V was cut back by 7 bases and J by 3 bases. Germline assignment: CDR1 LNHDA and CDR2 SQIVND (reference sequence). For the CDR3, the DNA is TGTGCCAGTATACCGACAGGGACAGCTAATGAAAAACTGTTTTTT. Amino acid sequence: CASIPTGTANEKLFF. Complete variable domain (other parts from reference TRBV19 and TRBJ1-4): DGGITQSPKYLFRKEGQNVTLSCEQNLNHDAMYWYRQDPGQGLRLIYYSQIVNDFQKGDIAEGYSVSREKKESFPLTVTSAQKNPTAFYLCASIPTGTANEKLFFGSGTQLSVL.